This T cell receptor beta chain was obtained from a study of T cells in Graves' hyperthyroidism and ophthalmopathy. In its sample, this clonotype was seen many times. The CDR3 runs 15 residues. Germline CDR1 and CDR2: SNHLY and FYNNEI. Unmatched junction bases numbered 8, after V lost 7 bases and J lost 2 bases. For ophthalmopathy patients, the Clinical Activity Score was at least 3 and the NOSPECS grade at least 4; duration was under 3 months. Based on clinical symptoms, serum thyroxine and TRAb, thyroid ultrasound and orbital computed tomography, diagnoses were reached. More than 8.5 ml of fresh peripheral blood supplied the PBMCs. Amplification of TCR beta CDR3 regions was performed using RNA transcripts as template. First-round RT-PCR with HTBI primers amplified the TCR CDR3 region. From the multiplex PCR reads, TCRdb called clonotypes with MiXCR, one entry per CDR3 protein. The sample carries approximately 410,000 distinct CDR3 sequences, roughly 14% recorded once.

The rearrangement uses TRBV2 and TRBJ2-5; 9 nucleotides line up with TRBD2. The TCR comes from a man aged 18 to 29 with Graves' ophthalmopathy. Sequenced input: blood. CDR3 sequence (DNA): TGTGCCAGCACCGAGGGGCTAGCGGGACAAGAGACCCAGTACTTC. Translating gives CASTEGLAGQETQYF.